The TCR beta chain under discussion was sequenced for a study of T cells after yellow fever vaccination. Using its own MiXCR run on the 5' RACE reads, TCRdb lists one record per CDR3 protein. This sample has approximately 85,000 distinct CDR3 sequences, with 13% found just once. Overall study results and limits: Booster samples showed a return of most primary-vaccination clones (approximately 96% CD4, 88% CD8).

Trimming cost V 5 bases and J 6 bases; bases outside gene matches: 19. This CDR3 comprises 18 residues. Germline assignment: CDR1 MGHRA and CDR2 YSYEKL. This clonotype was sampled from a man aged 18 to 29 who received the YFV17D yellow fever vaccine. The input for sequencing was CD8+ T cells not binding an NS4B(214-222) dextramer, sorted from PBMCs, taken 20 to 25 days after the first yellow fever vaccination. This chain uses TRBV4-1 with TRBJ2-3; 8 nucleotides agree with TRBD2. This CDR3 is CASSSWGEAGGDGDTQYF. Written as DNA, the CDR3 is TGCGCCAGCAGCTCTTGGGGGGAGGCGGGGGGAGACGGGGATACGCAGTATTTT.